The clone carrying this T cell receptor (beta chain) was detected a few times. Its target is unknown. This record comes from a study of identical twins. Notes on the study in general: There is a chance that invariant MAIT and iNKT cells partially muddied zero-insertion analyses. Model-predicted out-of-frame TCR alpha sharing fell below observed values in monozygotic twins. Insertions were fewer in abundant cord blood beta clonotypes, whereas memory repertoires showed none of this pattern.

The CDR3 is 13 residues long. V lost 1 base to trimming and J lost 6 bases, with 9 bases between them. Using its own MiXCR run on the 5' RACE reads, TCRdb lists one record per CDR3 protein. The sample carries about 220,000 distinct CDR3 sequences, 6.5% to 9% recorded once. All donors were healthy Caucasians. These data are also associated with another study on yellow fever vaccine responses in identical twins.

Sequencing was carried out using CD8+ T cells sorted from blood. The chain recombines TRBV12-3 or TRBV12-4 with TRBJ1-2; D is possibly TRBD1 (5 bases). The TCR comes from a woman aged 18-29 years in good health. The CDR3 bases are TGTGCCAGCAGTTTAGGGGGGTATGATGGCTACACCTTC. The encoded protein is CASSLGGYDGYTF.